The 27 T cell receptor beta chains presented below share a single source sample, sequenced in a study of identical twins. TCRdb re-analysed the 5' RACE reads in MiXCR, keeping a single row per CDR3 protein. The sample carries around 340,000 distinct CDR3 sequences, roughly an eighth recorded once. The same data also went into a second study, on yellow fever vaccine responses in identical twins.

Material: CD8+ T cells sorted from blood. These receptor sequences come from a woman under 30 in good health.

A few counts support this clonotype. V and J are TRBV2 and TRBJ2-5, with D maybe TRBD2 (6 bases). CDR1 and CDR2 from the germline V gene are SNHLY and FYNNEI. The CDR3 spans 15 residues. The V end lost 8 bases, the J end lost 1 base, and 17 bases lay between the germline ends. CDR3 protein: CASSGRGRSQETQYF. CDR3 DNA sequence: TGTGCCAGCTCCGGGCGGGGCAGAAGCCAAGAGACCCAGTACTTC.

The J gene is TRBJ1-1, the V gene TRBV9; D not resolved. The CDR3 covers 17 residues. V lost 3 bases and J 2 bases, leaving 20 bases between the germline ends. Germline-derived CDR1 and CDR2 are SGDLS and YYNGEE. The CDR3 bases are TGTGCCAGCAGCGCCCCCCCCGGGAGCGGGTCAAACACTGAAGCTTTCTTT. This translates into CASSAPPGSGSNTEAFF. The variable domain in full, completed from reference TRBV9 and TRBJ1-1, reads DSGVTQTPKHLITATGQRVTLRCSPRSGDLSVYWYQQSLDQGLQFLIQYYNGEERAKGNILERFSAQQFPDLHSELNLSSLELGDSALYFCASSAPPGSGSNTEAFFGQGTRLTVV.

This clonotype was found once. V usage is TRBV11-2 and J usage is TRBJ2-3, with 10 bases lining up with TRBD2. Germline trimming cut 5 bases from V and 6 bases from J; bases unmatched to any gene: 8. The CDR3 loop spans 15 amino acids. In germline, CDR1 is SGHAT, CDR2 FQNNGV. The CDR3 loop reads CASSPSGGHGDTQYF. The CDR3, as DNA: TGTGCCAGCAGCCCTAGCGGGGGACACGGCGATACGCAGTATTTT.

This clonotype was detected a few times. V gene TRBV28 combines with J gene TRBJ2-7, with D possibly TRBD2 on 6 matching bases. CDR1 MDHEN and CDR2 SYDVKM come from the germline V gene. CDR3 size: 11 residues. Trimming left V 6 bases short and J 7 bases short, with 10 bases between. CDR3 DNA: TGTGCCAGCAGCGATGGGAGGGAGCAGTACGTC. Residues: CASSDGREQYV.

This clonotype occurred many times. The chain combines TRBV12-3 or TRBV12-4 with TRBJ2-1, with a tentative D call TRBD2 (5 bases). CDR3 length equals 14 residues. V shed 3 bases and J shed 8 bases, with 14 bases lying between them. The CDR3 bases are TGTGCCAGCAGTTTCCCCCCCTCTAGCCATGAGCAGTTCTTC. Amino acid sequence: CASSFPPSSHEQFF.

The chain employs TRBV28 and TRBJ2-3; D remains ambiguous. Germline loops: CDR1 MDHEN, CDR2 SYDVKM. Trimming stripped 2 bases from V and 2 bases from J, with 8 bases between. The CDR3 sequence is 14 residues long. CDR3 coding DNA: TGTGCCAGCAGTTTAAGTGCTTTCACAGATACGCAGTATTTT. Amino acids: CASSLSAFTDTQYF.

Only a few counts were recorded for this clonotype. The chain couples TRBV4-1 to TRBJ1-4; perhaps TRBD1 as D (5 bases). This CDR3 region has 18 residues. Trimming removed 3 bases from V and 0 bases from J, with 17 bases in between. CDR1 and CDR2 (germline): MGHRA, YSYEKL. This CDR3 is CASSHPSRGDPTNEKLFF. The DNA of the CDR3 is TGCGCCAGCAGCCACCCCAGCCGGGGGGACCCAACTAATGAAAAACTGTTTTTT.

The sample holds a few counts of this clonotype. The genes are TRBV7-9 and TRBJ2-3; TRBD1 might be the D (6 bases). CDR3 length equals 16 residues. The V gene's germline CDR1 is SEHNR and CDR2 FQNEAQ (reference sequence). V was cut by 5 bases and J by 2 bases, with 17 bases left in between. The CDR3, as DNA: TGTGCCAGCAGCCACATCTGGGACACCAACACAGATACGCAGTATTTT. This translates into CASSHIWDTNTDTQYF.

V gene TRBV3-1 combines with J gene TRBJ2-1, with 13 bases that match TRBD2. Germline V gene lookup returns CDR1 LGHDT and CDR2 YNNKEL (reference sequence). V dropped 2 bases and J dropped 4; count of bases not matched to a gene: 5. The CDR3 consists of 17 residues. The CDR3 DNA is TGTGCCAGCAGCCAACGGGGACTAGCGGGACCTTACAATGAGCAGTTCTTC. This sequence encodes CASSQRGLAGPYNEQFF.

The rearrangement uses TRBV20-1 and TRBJ2-3; unclear D gene. Germline V gene lookup returns CDR1 DFQATT and CDR2 SNEGSKA (reference sequence). This CDR3 has 14 amino acids. Trimming took 0 bases from V and 1 from J, leaving 8 bases between them. CDR3 DNA sequence: TGCAGTGCTAGAGATGGGCTAGGCACAGATACGCAGTATTTT. Its protein is CSARDGLGTDTQYF.

This clonotype has only a few counts. This rearrangement joins TRBV27 to TRBJ2-7; D gene uncertain. Trimming removed 0 bases from V and 3 bases from J, with 9 bases in between. The germline V gene encodes CDR1 MNHEY and CDR2 SMNVEV (reference sequence). The CDR3 spans 14 residues. This chain's CDR3 is CASSLSRHYYEQYF. Written as DNA, the CDR3 is TGTGCCAGCAGTTTATCCCGACATTACTACGAGCAGTACTTC.

V is TRBV6-1 and J is TRBJ1-4; 11 bases align to TRBD1. Germline CDR1 MNHNS, CDR2 SASEGT. Trimming at V came to 0 bases and at J to 8 bases, leaving 11 bases not matched to a gene. The CDR3 runs to 18 residues. CDR3 nucleotides: TGTGCCAGCAGTGAAGCCCCCGGGACAGGGGGTCTAAACGAAAAACTGTTTTTT. This codes for CASSEAPGTGGLNEKLFF.

This chain joins TRBV12-3 or TRBV12-4 and TRBJ2-3; 9 bases are shared with TRBD2. V trimming: 5 bases; J trimming: 5 bases; junction bases outside the gene matches: 5. This CDR3 contains 14 residues. The CDR3, as DNA: TGTGCCAGCAGTCTGACTAGCGGAATAGATACGCAGTATTTT. It codes for CASSLTSGIDTQYF.

The gene calls are TRBV3-1 and TRBJ1-1; D not resolved. The CDR3 contains 19 residues. The V gene's germline CDR1 is LGHDT and CDR2 YNNKEL (reference sequence). V was trimmed by 0 bases and J by 2 bases, leaving 22 bases between them. For the CDR3, the DNA is TGTGCCAGCAGCCAAGATCGGGTTCGGTCGTTAGTTCTAAACACTGAAGCTTTCTTT. Translated: CASSQDRVRSLVLNTEAFF.

This clonotype was counted between two and nine times. The DNA of the CDR3 is TGTGCCAGCAGCAGAAAATCCTGTCAGGGGGATCAGCCCCAGCATTTT. The encoded protein is CASSRKSCQGDQPQHF. The chain uses TRBV21-1 and TRBJ1-5; the D call of TRBD1 is as the table states it, not checked on the DNA. TRBV21-1 is designated a pseudogene. CDR3 length: 16 amino acids.

There are many counts of this clonotype. The CDR3 bases are TGTGCCAGCAGCTTGAGGGGCCACAATGAGCAGTTCTTC. Its protein product is CASSLRGHNEQFF. The gene calls are TRBV11-2 and TRBJ2-1; D may correspond to TRBD1 or TRBD2 (5 bases each). The CDR3 spans 13 residues. CDR1 and CDR2 (germline): SGHAT, FQNNGV. The V gene lost 3 bases and the J gene lost 5 bases, with 8 bases spanning the gap.

J is TRBJ2-4 and V is TRBV7-9; TRBD1 matches at 9 bases. The length of the CDR3 is 16 residues. J was trimmed by 1 base and V by 5 bases; bases with no gene match: 6. CDR1 is SEHNR and CDR2 is FQNEAQ in the germline V gene (reference sequence). CDR3 bases: TGTGCCAGCAGCATTCGGACAGGGGAGGCCAAAAACATTCAGTACTTC. It is translated as CASSIRTGEAKNIQYF.

The chain joins TRBV29-1 to TRBJ1-1; 9 bases fit TRBD1. The CDR3 contains 17 residues. Germline V CDR1 and CDR2: SQVTM, ANQGSEA. V shed 0 bases and J 1 base; nucleotides not matched to a gene: 9. The CDR3 loop reads CSVEDRDRALPNTEAFF. Written as DNA, the CDR3 is TGCAGCGTTGAAGACCGGGACAGGGCTCTTCCGAACACTGAAGCTTTCTTT. Supplemented by reference TRBV29-1 and TRBJ1-1, the full variable domain reads SAVISQKPSRDICQRGTSLTIQCQVDSQVTMMFWYRQQPGQSLTLIATANQGSEATYESGFVIDKFPISRPNLTFSTLTVSNMSPEDSSIYLCSVEDRDRALPNTEAFFGQGTRLTVV.

The chain combines TRBV19 with TRBJ2-3; D is uncertain. V was shortened by 9 bases and J by 2 bases, with 9 bases between the two germline ends. From germline, CDR1 is LNHDA and CDR2 SQIVND (reference sequence). The CDR3 extends over 12 amino acids. This chain's CDR3 is CASGQNTDTQYF. The CDR3 bases are TGTGCCAGCGGGCAGAACACAGATACGCAGTATTTT.

This clonotype was detected many times. This rearrangement joins TRBV12-3 or TRBV12-4 to TRBJ2-7, with 9 bases aligning to TRBD2. Losses at the gene ends were 3 bases for V and 3 bases for J; bases not matched to a gene: 3. This CDR3 region has 14 residues. CDR3 protein: CASSFGTSSYEQYF. The CDR3 DNA reads as TGTGCCAGCAGTTTCGGGACTAGCAGCTACGAGCAGTACTTC.

The chain recombines TRBV28 with TRBJ1-4; TRBD1 aligns across 8 bases. Germline loops: CDR1 MDHEN, CDR2 SYDVKM. The CDR3 covers 11 residues. Trimming took 6 bases from V and 16 from J; bases not matched to a gene: 7. CDR3 nucleotide sequence: TGTGCCAGCAGCCCAGGACAGGGAGCGTTTTTT. It is translated as CASSPGQGAFF.

This clonotype was seen a handful of times. The gene calls are TRBV6-6 and TRBJ2-3; D is possibly TRBD1 (5 bases). The CDR3 totals 13 residues. Looked up from germline, CDR1 is MNHNY and CDR2 is SVGAGI (reference sequence). V lost 4 bases, J lost 0 bases, and 5 bases lay in between. The chain's CDR3 is CASSWGSTDTQYF. As DNA, the CDR3 is TGTGCCAGCAGTTGGGGCAGCACAGATACGCAGTATTTT.

This sequence joins TRBV12-3 or TRBV12-4 and TRBJ2-3; D may be TRBD2 (6 bases). CDR3 length equals 15 residues. Trimming pared 6 bases from V and 5 bases from J, leaving 18 bases between. The CDR3 protein is CASSFGTGEGDTQYF. The CDR3 DNA follows: TGTGCCAGCAGCTTCGGGACGGGAGAAGGAGATACGCAGTATTTT.

V is TRBV29-1 and J is TRBJ2-7; TRBD1 might be the D (6 bases). The V end was cut by 4 bases, the J end by 4 bases, with 14 bases between. The CDR3 contains 13 residues. Germline lookup yields CDR1 SQVTM and CDR2 ANQGSEA. The CDR3 nucleotides read TGCAGCGTTGGGCCAGGGGCCGGGTACGAGCAGTACTTC. It codes for CSVGPGAGYEQYF.

This clonotype has just a few counts. The chain links TRBV11-2 to TRBJ2-2; D is unclear. The ends were cut back, 7 bases at V and 4 bases at J, with 13 bases in the middle. Germline V lookup: CDR1 SGHAT, CDR2 FQNNGV. The CDR3 loop spans 14 amino acids. The CDR3 coding sequence is TGTGCCAGCATCCCTCCTACTTCCACCGGGGAGCTGTTTTTT. Translated: CASIPPTSTGELFF.

In this sample, this clonotype turned up a few times. The chain combines TRBV15 with TRBJ1-6; D is unclear. The CDR3 spans 13 residues. Trimming shortened V by 2 bases and J by 10 bases, and 9 bases separated the two germline ends. CDR1 is LNHNV and CDR2 is YYDKDF in the germline V gene (reference sequence). CDR3: CATSRLDGSPLHF. CDR3 nucleotides: TGTGCCACCAGCAGATTGGACGGGTCACCCCTCCACTTT.

This clonotype has more than one count but fewer than ten. The chain employs TRBV9 and TRBJ2-3; D is ambiguous. CDR3 length equals 14 residues. CDR1 is SGDLS and CDR2 is YYNGEE in the germline V gene. Trimming cost V 0 bases and J 4 bases, with 9 bases left between them. CDR3 protein: CASSVERVSDTQYF. The CDR3 nucleotides read TGTGCCAGCAGCGTAGAACGGGTCTCAGATACGCAGTATTTT.